These 30 T cell receptor beta chains were all obtained from the same sample, sequenced in a study of molecular identifiers for immune sequencing clone quantification. Using its own MiXCR run on the PCR reads, TCRdb lists one record per CDR3 protein. The sample yields roughly 320,000 distinct CDR3 sequences, roughly 24% seen once. Sequenced material: naive CD8+ T cells from blood, with Jurkat cell RNA spiked in. Subset reported: FACS-sorted CD8+CD4-CCR7+CD45RA+ naive T cells. These receptors all come from a human donor in good health. Some libraries in this study had Jurkat cell RNA spiked in.

On this clonotype: One end of the junction does not line up with germline, which may come from a read error. The rearrangement links TRBV5-3 to TRBJ1-2; a weak D match, TRBD1 (6 bases). TRBV5-3 is designated an ORF whose function remains uncertain. This CDR3 comprises 16 residues. This chain's CDR3 is CASSSYRDNTPYGFTF. The CDR3, as DNA: TGTGCCAGCAGCTCATACCGGGACAACACCCCCTATGGCTTCACCTTC.

This clonotype was counted many times. V and J are TRBV7-8 and TRBJ1-1, with D hard to call. Germline V CDR1 and CDR2: SGHVS, FQNEAQ. The germline V and J ends were trimmed by 5 bases and 3 bases, with 13 bases remaining between them. The CDR3 loop spans 14 amino acids. The DNA of the CDR3 is TGTGCCAGCAGCCCATACCCTAGGGACACTGAAGCTTTCTTT. Its protein is CASSPYPRDTEAFF.

This clonotype was detected once. No conserved phenylalanine or tryptophan is present at the end of the CDR3, so a read error is the likely explanation. The J gene is TRBJ2-1, the V gene TRBV7-9, with 14 bases that match TRBD2. Germline V gene lookup returns CDR1 SEHNR and CDR2 FQNEAQ (reference sequence). The CDR3 loop spans 15 amino acids. After removal of 4 bases from V and 9 bases from J, the junction contained 5 bases not matched to a gene. CDR3 bases: TGTGCCAGCAGCTGGGGACTAGCGGGAGTTGGTGAGCAGTTCCTC. Amino acids: CASSWGLAGVGEQFL.

This clonotype has only a few counts. The chain combines TRBV7-9 with TRBJ2-3, with 11 bases aligning to TRBD2. The CDR3 contains 16 residues. V shed 5 bases, J shed 5 bases, and the junction held 9 bases outside the gene matches. Germline CDR1 and CDR2: SEHNR and FQNEAQ (reference sequence). CDR3 nucleotides: TGTGCCAGCAGCCAGCCCCTAGCGGGGGGAAAAGATACGCAGTATTTT. Protein sequence: CASSQPLAGGKDTQYF.

The chain employs TRBV25-1 and TRBJ2-1; D remains unclear. With 5 bases removed from V and 1 base from J, the gap between germline ends came to 15 bases. This CDR3 comprises 16 residues. Germline V gene data show CDR1 as MGHDK and CDR2 as SYGVNS. CDR3 sequence reads: CASSRQRTASYNEQFF. CDR3 bases: TGTGCCAGCAGTAGACAACGGACGGCGTCCTACAATGAGCAGTTCTTC.

The rearrangement uses TRBV10-3 and TRBJ2-7; TRBD2 agrees at 7 bases. V dropped 0 bases and J dropped 2; count of bases not matched to a gene: 10. Germline-derived CDR1 and CDR2 are ENHRY and SYGVKD. The CDR3 runs to 17 residues. The CDR3 sequence is CAISESNRGVGTYEQYF. DNA of the CDR3: TGTGCCATCAGTGAGTCGAACCGGGGGGTGGGCACCTACGAGCAGTACTTC.

There are a few counts of this clonotype. This sequence joins TRBV6-1 and TRBJ2-7; a weak D match, TRBD1 (6 bases). This CDR3 is 12 amino acids long. Germline V gene lookup returns CDR1 MNHNS and CDR2 SASEGT. V was pared by 6 bases and J by 4 bases, with 10 bases between. As DNA, the CDR3 is TGTGCCAGCAGATCTCAGGGGTACGAGCAGTACTTC. It is translated as CASRSQGYEQYF.

Regarding this clonotype: A read error is likely, as this CDR3 ends without the conserved phenylalanine or tryptophan. This rearrangement joins TRBV27 to TRBJ2-7; TRBD1 might be the D (6 bases). Germline V CDR1 and CDR2: MNHEY, SMNVEV (reference sequence). CDR3 length equals 13 residues. Trimming left V 4 bases short and J 1 base short, with 8 bases between. Written as DNA, the CDR3 is TGTGCCAGCAGTTATCAGGGGTCCTACGAGCAGTACATC. Amino acid sequence: CASSYQGSYEQYI.

On this clonotype: A read error may be the cause here, since a much bigger clone is one base away. The chain recombines TRBV4-3 with TRBJ2-3; D gene ambiguous. The germline V and J ends were trimmed by 0 bases and 5 bases, with 12 bases remaining between them. Per germline, CDR1 LGHNA and CDR2 YSLEER. The CDR3 runs 15 residues. CDR3: CASSQDIGLRDTQYF. Written as DNA, the CDR3 is TGCGCCAGCAGCCAAGATATCGGGTTAAGAGATACGCAGTATTTT.

Concerning this clonotype: A much more abundant neighbour one base away suggests this may be a read error. The chain recombines TRBV12-3 or TRBV12-4 with TRBJ2-5; 9 bases align to TRBD1. This CDR3 is built from 15 residues. The DNA for the CDR3 is TGTGCCAGCAGGAGGGGACAGGGACCGCAAGAGACCCTGTACTTC. Translated: CASRRGQGPQETLYF.

This clonotype was picked up a small number of times. The chain joins TRBV13 to TRBJ2-5; 8 bases are shared with TRBD2. J lost 4 bases, V lost 2 bases, and 6 bases had no gene match. The CDR3 length is 15 residues. Germline V lookup: CDR1 PRHDT, CDR2 FYEKMQ (reference sequence). Written as DNA, the CDR3 is TGTGCCAGCAGCTTACGGGGGGGCCGTGGAGAGACCCAGTACTTC. Translated, it gives CASSLRGGRGETQYF.

The table lists this clonotype with many counts. V and J are TRBV10-2 and TRBJ2-6; no clear D gene. Germline-derived CDR1 and CDR2 are WSHSY and SAAADI. V lost 4 bases, J lost 0 bases, and 10 bases lay in between. The CDR3 is 16 amino acids. CDR3: CASSVEGPSGANVLTF. In DNA form, the CDR3 reads TGCGCCAGCAGTGTGGAAGGCCCCTCTGGGGCCAACGTCCTGACTTTC.

The chain carries TRBV28 and TRBJ2-7; the D gene could be TRBD1 or TRBD2 (5 bases each). V lost 7 bases to trimming and J lost 4 bases, with 38 bases between them. This CDR3 spans 21 amino acids. CDR1 and CDR2 from the germline V gene are MDHEN and SYDVKM. In DNA, the CDR3 is TGTGCCAGCACTATCCGGGGCTTAGGCCTCCCCGAGGTGACCCGGGGTTACGAGCAGTACTTC. It is translated as CASTIRGLGLPEVTRGYEQYF.

This chain uses TRBV7-9 with TRBJ2-1, with 16 nucleotides matching TRBD2. CDR1 and CDR2 (germline): SEHNR, FQNEAQ (reference sequence). This CDR3 is 19 amino acids long. With V trimmed by 5 bases and J by 2 bases, 9 bases remained unmatched. This chain's CDR3 is CASSPGTSGGAGTYNEQFF. The CDR3 region has the DNA TGTGCCAGCAGCCCCGGGACTAGCGGGGGGGCCGGCACCTACAATGAGCAGTTCTTC.

This clonotype came up a few times. The chain links TRBV5-5 to TRBJ1-1; D unresolved. Deletions cut 4 bases from V and 8 bases from J, with 18 bases between. Germline lookup yields CDR1 SGHKS and CDR2 YYEKEE (reference sequence). This CDR3 contains 14 residues. The CDR3 nucleotides read TGTGCCAGCAGCCCCGAACCGCCGAGTGGGGAAGCTTTCTTT. Protein: CASSPEPPSGEAFF.

This clonotype was seen only a few times. A read error may explain this, as a much larger clone is one base away. This sequence joins TRBV29-1 and TRBJ1-1; no firm D call. The CDR3 is made up of 13 amino acids. Germline loops: CDR1 SQVTM, CDR2 ANQGSEA. The CDR3 coding sequence is TGCAGCGTTGAAGCCCGAATGAACACTGAAGCTCTCTTT. Amino acid sequence: CSVEARMNTEALF.

At least ten counts were recorded for this clonotype. This sequence joins TRBV28 and TRBJ2-7, with unresolved D. This CDR3 region has 16 residues. V dropped 2 bases and J dropped 3 bases, with 17 bases sitting between them. CDR1 is MDHEN, CDR2 SYDVKM, per germline. CDR3 amino acids: CASSLVQSFLIYEQYF. DNA of the CDR3: TGTGCCAGCAGTTTAGTCCAGTCCTTTTTGATCTACGAGCAGTACTTC.

There are a few counts of this clonotype. This chain connects TRBV10-3 to TRBJ2-5; D is uncertain. The V end lost 3 bases, the J end lost 7 bases, and 9 bases lay between the germline ends. Per germline, CDR1 ENHRY and CDR2 SYGVKD. This CDR3 region has 12 residues. The CDR3 DNA follows: TGTGCCATCAGTGACGTCGAAGGGACCCAGTACTTC. Its translation is CAISDVEGTQYF.

Concerning this clonotype: At one of its ends the junction is not consistent with the germline gene, which may arise from a read error. The V and J genes are TRBV11-2 and TRBJ2-1, with D perhaps assigned TRBD1 or TRBD2 (5 bases each). This CDR3 has 13 residues. Germline V gives CDR1 SGHAT, CDR2 FQNNGV. CDR3 region: CARSLMGDDEQFF. The CDR3 bases are TGTGCCCGCAGCTTAATGGGGGACGATGAGCAGTTCTTC.

This clonotype has more than one count but fewer than ten. The rearrangement joins TRBV27 to TRBJ2-3; possibly TRBD2 for D (6 bases). V gave up 3 bases and J gave up 2 bases, with 12 bases separating them. The CDR3 totals 15 residues. The germline V gene has CDR1 MNHEY and CDR2 SMNVEV (reference sequence). The CDR3 protein is CASSFGGGYTDTQYF. The CDR3 coding sequence is TGTGCCAGCAGTTTTGGTGGAGGGTACACAGATACGCAGTATTTT.

Of note for this clonotype: The junction and the germline gene differ at one end; a read error may be behind it. The V and J genes are TRBV6-2 or TRBV6-3 and TRBJ1-1; TRBD1 is a possible D gene (5 bases). Germline V gene data show CDR1 as MNHEY and CDR2 as SVGEGT. The CDR3 is made up of 12 amino acids. The CDR3 here is CARRVSNTEAFF. DNA for the CDR3: TGTGCCCGCAGGGTCAGTAACACTGAAGCGTTCTTT.

This chain links TRBV6-1 with TRBJ2-3; a possible D gene is TRBD2 (6 bases). Germline V gene sequence: CDR1 MNHNS, CDR2 SASEGT. The germline V and J ends were trimmed by 4 bases and 0 bases, with 8 bases remaining between them. CDR3 length equals 14 residues. The DNA of the CDR3 is TGTGCCAGCAGTGTGACTAGTAGCACAGATACGCAGTATTTT. Translating gives CASSVTSSTDTQYF.

In its sample, this clonotype was seen many times. The chain links TRBV4-3 to TRBJ2-5; 9 nucleotides align to TRBD2. The length of the CDR3 is 15 residues. The germline gives CDR1 LGHNA, CDR2 YSLEER. V was pared by 3 bases and J by 2 bases, with 4 bases of the junction left unmatched. CDR3 sequence: CASSQTSGTQETQYF. CDR3 coding DNA: TGCGCCAGCAGCCAGACTAGCGGCACGCAAGAGACCCAGTACTTC.

This clonotype has a handful of counts. At one end, the junction sequence differs from germline, possibly due to a read error. The chain employs TRBV6-6 and TRBJ2-7; D is unresolved. This CDR3 is 13 amino acids long. Per the germline V gene, CDR1 is MNHNY and CDR2 is SVGAGI (reference sequence). The CDR3 bases are TGTGCCGGCAGTTACTCCCCACGGGCCGAGCAGTACTTC. It yields the protein CAGSYSPRAEQYF.

This clonotype was seen at least ten times. CDR3 in amino acids: CASTRGGGVEQYF. The CDR3 nucleotides read TGTGCCAGCACCCGCGGGGGAGGGGTCGAGCAGTACTTC. The chain has TRBV7-9 and TRBJ2-7; 7 bases fit TRBD2. Germline CDR1 reads SEHNR; CDR2 reads FQNEAQ (reference sequence). V shed 7 bases and J 6 bases; nucleotides not matched to a gene: 9. The CDR3 runs 13 residues.

This chain uses TRBV27 with TRBJ2-5; 7 bases align to TRBD1. Germline values: CDR1 MNHEY, CDR2 SMNVEV (reference sequence). The CDR3 is 15 amino acids. V dropped 5 bases and J dropped 4; count of bases not matched to a gene: 10. CDR3 bases: TGTGCCAGCAGTCGACAGGGTTATGGGTCAGAGACCCAGTACTTC. It specifies CASSRQGYGSETQYF.

This clonotype has only a few counts. V gene TRBV30 combines with J gene TRBJ2-7, with TRBD2 as a possible D gene (5 bases). Germline CDR1 is GTSNPN and CDR2 is SVGIG (reference sequence). V was pared by 5 bases and J by 3 bases, with 8 bases between. The CDR3 is 11 amino acids. CDR3 loop: CAWEEDYEQYF. In DNA form, the CDR3 reads TGTGCCTGGGAGGAGGACTACGAGCAGTACTTC.

Concerning this clonotype itself: Just one base apart from a much larger clone, this may be a read error. V and J are TRBV27 and TRBJ1-5; no clear D gene. Germline V gene data show CDR1 as MNHEY and CDR2 as SMNVEV (reference sequence). The CDR3 totals 13 residues. Trimming stripped 2 bases from V and 4 bases from J, with 6 bases between. This chain's CDR3 is CASSLGKNQPQHF. The CDR3 nucleotides are TGTGCCAGCAGTTTAGGGAAGAATCAGCCCCAGCATTTT.

The chain carries TRBV20-1 and TRBJ2-7, with TRBD2 matching over 8 bases. V lost 6 bases and J lost 2; bases outside the gene matches: 6. Per germline, CDR1 DFQATT and CDR2 SNEGSKA (reference sequence). The CDR3 has 13 residues. The CDR3 coding sequence is TGCAGTGCCCGTCGCGGGGGGCCCTACGAGCAGTACTTC. It is translated as CSARRGGPYEQYF.

This clonotype was detected only a few times. The chain links TRBV19 to TRBJ2-1, with D perhaps TRBD1 or TRBD2 (5 bases each). This CDR3 is built from 15 residues. Germline CDR1 reads LNHDA; CDR2 reads SQIVND (reference sequence). The germline V and J ends were trimmed by 1 base and 2 bases, with 9 bases remaining between them. The CDR3 DNA reads as TGTGCCAGTAGTATAGTCGGGGCAACCTACAATGAGCAGTTCTTC. It specifies CASSIVGATYNEQFF.